The 5 T cell receptor beta chains below were found in one sample sequenced in a study of cytomegalovirus exposure and HLA in healthy donors. PCR employed 60 Vbeta and 13 Jbeta primers. Assay used: immunoSEQ multiplex PCR; TCRdb lists only in-frame clones, some missing. The top ten hold about 7.3% of the sample, which has 200,000 to 300,000 clones, 70% to 90% seen once. Sample: PBMCs. These TCRs come from a woman in her sixties in good health and CMV-seropositive.

A word on this clone: An end of the junction differs from the germline gene, which may be a read error. The CDR3 reads CASSSGGAETQYF. Here the CDR3 DNA reads TGTGCTAGCAGCTCAGGGGGCGCGGAGACCCAGTACTTC. This chain links TRBV7-7 with TRBJ2-5, with TRBD1 matching 8 bases. The CDR3 totals 13 residues. Per the germline V gene, CDR1 is SSHAT and CDR2 is FNYEAQ (reference sequence).

This chain uses TRBV19 with TRBJ2-1, with 9 nucleotides matching TRBD2. The germline CDR1 and CDR2 sequences are LNHDA and SQIVND (reference sequence). V lost 5 bases, J lost 3 bases, and 8 bases stayed unmatched. The CDR3 loop spans 16 amino acids. The CDR3 protein is CASSPISGRIYNEQFF. The CDR3 nucleotides are TGTGCCAGTAGTCCGATTAGCGGGAGAATCTACAATGAGCAGTTCTTC. The complete variable domain, with remaining parts taken from reference TRBV19 and TRBJ2-1, reads DGGITQSPKYLFRKEGQNVTLSCEQNLNHDAMYWYRQDPGQGLRLIYYSQIVNDFQKGDIAEGYSVSREKKESFPLTVTSAQKNPTAFYLCASSPISGRIYNEQFFGPGTRLTVL.

The rearrangement links TRBV2 to TRBJ2-7; D is possibly TRBD2 (5 bases). V was shortened by 0 bases and J by 2 bases, with 17 bases between the two germline ends. The CDR3 runs to 17 residues. Per the germline V gene, CDR1 is SNHLY and CDR2 is FYNNEI. The CDR3 DNA sequence: TGTGCCAGCAGTGAAGCGCTGATCGGACGGACTCCCTACGAGCAGTACTTC. Translated, it gives CASSEALIGRTPYEQYF.

The J gene is TRBJ2-1, the V gene TRBV19; 11 nucleotides match TRBD1. V was clipped by 4 bases and J by 7 bases; unmatched bases: 6. Germline lookup yields CDR1 LNHDA and CDR2 SQIVND (reference sequence). CDR3 length: 15 amino acids. The CDR3 DNA follows: TGTGCCAGTAGTACCCGGGACAGGGGGGGTAATGAGCAGTTCTTC. Translation gives CASSTRDRGGNEQFF.

V gene TRBV7-2 combines with J gene TRBJ2-1; possibly TRBD2 for D (5 bases). The CDR3 has 15 amino acids. Per the germline V gene, CDR1 is SGHTA and CDR2 is FQGNSA. V was pared by 11 bases and J by 4 bases, with 21 bases between. The CDR3 protein is CASQGLQSRYNEQFF. As DNA, the CDR3 is TGTGCCTCCCAAGGACTTCAATCTCGTTACAATGAGCAGTTCTTC.